This passage covers 21 T cell receptor beta chains from one sample sequenced in a study of T-cell memory formation after mild COVID-19. TCRdb ran MiXCR on the 5' RACE reads and lists one entry per CDR3 protein. The sample shows roughly 68,000 distinct CDR3 sequences, approximately 16% of them seen only once. Sequencing was carried out using PBMCs or a T cell subset sorted from them (not recorded which). These receptors were collected from an adult woman who had mild COVID-19 (a few samples of this study predate the infection). Cell type and time point are not known.

This clonotype was seen a few times. The chain links TRBV2 to TRBJ2-1; 11 bases map to TRBD2. Germline V gene sequence: CDR1 SNHLY, CDR2 FYNNEI. V lost 8 bases to trimming and J lost 9 bases; unmatched junction nucleotides: 6. The CDR3 runs to 13 residues. In nucleotides, the CDR3 is TGTGCCAGCCGAATAGCGGGAGGGGTTGAGCAGTTCTTC. Translated, it gives CASRIAGGVEQFF.

This clonotype occurred a few times. V and J are TRBV15 and TRBJ2-2; 7 bases fit TRBD2. V dropped 0 bases and J dropped 3; count of bases not matched to a gene: 4. The CDR3 runs 16 residues. Per germline, CDR1 LNHNV and CDR2 YYDKDF (reference sequence). The CDR3 protein is CATSRDPGGYTGELFF. CDR3 sequence (DNA): TGTGCCACCAGCAGAGATCCGGGGGGATACACCGGGGAGCTGTTTTTT.

This rearrangement joins TRBV10-2 to TRBJ1-2, with D perhaps matching TRBD1 (5 bases). The CDR3 extends over 14 amino acids. With 0 bases removed from V and 5 bases from J, the gap between germline ends came to 10 bases. CDR1 is WSHSY and CDR2 is SAAADI in the germline V gene. The CDR3 DNA is TGCGCCAGCAGTGAGTCCGGGGGGGTATATGGCTACACCTTC. It encodes CASSESGGVYGYTF.

The gene calls are TRBV9 and TRBJ1-2, with D possibly matching TRBD1 (6 bases). Germline loops: CDR1 SGDLS, CDR2 YYNGEE. V shed 3 bases and J shed 2 bases, with 17 bases lying between them. This CDR3 is 16 amino acids long. The CDR3 nucleotides are TGTGCCAGCAGCGCCCCAACCCGGGGGCACAACTATGGCTACACCTTC. Protein: CASSAPTRGHNYGYTF. The entire variable domain, with the rest obtained from reference TRBV9 and TRBJ1-2, is as follows: DSGVTQTPKHLITATGQRVTLRCSPRSGDLSVYWYQQSLDQGLQFLIQYYNGEERAKGNILERFSAQQFPDLHSELNLSSLELGDSALYFCASSAPTRGHNYGYTFGSGTRLTVV.

There are a few counts of this clonotype. The chain employs TRBV5-1 and TRBJ2-1, with D perhaps TRBD2 (6 bases). The CDR3 is made up of 15 amino acids. V lost 4 bases, J lost 2 bases, and 13 bases lay in between. CDR1 is SGHRS and CDR2 is YFSETQ in the germline V gene. CDR3 in DNA: TGCGCCAGCAGCCAATACGGGGGTGCCTACAATGAGCAGTTCTTC. It specifies CASSQYGGAYNEQFF. Drawing the rest from reference TRBV5-1 and TRBJ2-1, the complete variable domain is KAGVTQTPRYLIKTRGQQVTLSCSPISGHRSVSWYQQTPGQGLQFLFEYFSETQRNKGNFPGRFSGRQFSNSRSEMNVSTLELGDSALYLCASSQYGGAYNEQFFGPGTRLTVL.

The J gene is TRBJ2-1, the V gene TRBV9, with D unclear. CDR1 and CDR2 (germline): SGDLS, YYNGEE. Trimming took 4 bases from V and 7 from J, leaving 12 bases between them. This CDR3 has 13 amino acids. The CDR3 reads CASSLTSGNEQFF. CDR3 DNA sequence: TGTGCCAGCAGCCTAACCAGTGGGAATGAGCAGTTCTTC. The full variable domain, completed using reference TRBV9 and TRBJ2-1, is DSGVTQTPKHLITATGQRVTLRCSPRSGDLSVYWYQQSLDQGLQFLIQYYNGEERAKGNILERFSAQQFPDLHSELNLSSLELGDSALYFCASSLTSGNEQFFGPGTRLTVL.

This clonotype was found many times. The J gene is TRBJ2-3, the V gene TRBV7-2; TRBD2 matches at 8 bases. There are 14 residues in the CDR3. V trimming: 4 bases; J trimming: 2 bases; junction bases outside the gene matches: 2. Germline CDR1 reads SGHTA; CDR2 reads FQGNSA. The CDR3 region has the DNA TGTGCCAGCAGCTCGGGGGGGTTCACAGATACGCAGTATTTT. It translates to CASSSGGFTDTQYF.

This chain links TRBV20-1 with TRBJ2-1; 8 bases match TRBD1. The germline V gene encodes CDR1 DFQATT and CDR2 SNEGSKA (reference sequence). There are 14 residues in the CDR3. Trimming took 6 bases from V and 3 from J; bases not matched to a gene: 7. This CDR3 is CSAHAGGDYNEQFF. CDR3 sequence (DNA): TGCAGTGCACATGCAGGGGGCGACTACAATGAGCAGTTCTTC.

J is TRBJ2-5 and V is TRBV29-1; TRBD2 might be the D (6 bases). There are 13 residues in the CDR3. Trimming left V 3 bases short and J 5 bases short, with 13 bases between. Germline V lookup: CDR1 SQVTM, CDR2 ANQGSEA. The CDR3 nucleotides are TGCAGCGTTGAGACCCCGAGCGGGGAGACCCAGTACTTC. As protein: CSVETPSGETQYF.

The genes are TRBV12-3 or TRBV12-4 and TRBJ2-7; 7 bases line up with TRBD1. CDR3 length: 13 amino acids. J gave up 0 bases and V 7 bases, and 3 bases lay outside the gene matches. DNA of the CDR3: TGTGCCAGCACCTGGGACAGCTCCTACGAGCAGTACTTC. It yields the protein CASTWDSSYEQYF.

J is TRBJ2-1 and V is TRBV7-6, with 12 positions matching TRBD2. This CDR3 spans 14 amino acids. Unmatched junction bases numbered 7, after V lost 5 bases and J lost 11 bases. Germline lookup yields CDR1 SGHVS and CDR2 FNYEAQ. This CDR3 reads CASSPRLAGGQQFF. CDR3 in DNA: TGTGCCAGCAGCCCACGTCTAGCGGGGGGGCAGCAGTTCTTC.

The chain employs TRBV14 and TRBJ2-1; TRBD2 agrees at 13 bases. Trimming at V came to 4 bases and at J to 8 bases, leaving 5 bases not matched to a gene. This CDR3 has 15 amino acids. Germline CDR1 and CDR2: SGHDN and FVKESK. Here the CDR3 reads CASSLWTSGSDEQFF. CDR3 DNA sequence: TGTGCCAGCAGCCTCTGGACTAGCGGGAGCGATGAGCAGTTCTTC.

The chain carries TRBV11-1 and TRBJ2-7, with D perhaps matching TRBD2 (6 bases). Deletions cut 7 bases from V and 3 bases from J, with 10 bases between. The length of the CDR3 is 12 residues. Germline loops: CDR1 SGHAT, CDR2 FQDESV (reference sequence). In DNA, the CDR3 is TGTGCCAGCACAGAGGAGGGCTACGAGCAGTACTTC. Its translation is CASTEEGYEQYF.

The CDR3 nucleotides are TGTGCCAGCAGCTTCGGCGGGGAGCTGTTTTTT. This translates into CASSFGGELFF. The chain combines TRBV5-5 with TRBJ2-2; D is unresolved. In germline, CDR1 is SGHKS, CDR2 YYEKEE (reference sequence). V was shortened by 2 bases and J by 7 bases, with 3 bases between the two germline ends. The CDR3 has 11 residues.

This clonotype was counted a few times. The J gene is TRBJ2-1, the V gene TRBV6-4; 7 nucleotides match TRBD1. The CDR3 sequence is 13 residues long. Germline V gene data show CDR1 as MRHNA and CDR2 as SNTAGT. With V trimmed by 3 bases and J by 5 bases, 1 base remained unmatched. For the CDR3, the DNA is TGTGCCAGCAGTGAGACAGGGCACAATGAGCAGTTCTTC. It is translated as CASSETGHNEQFF.

The rearrangement links TRBV7-6 to TRBJ2-5; tentatively, D is TRBD1 (5 bases). The CDR3 extends over 14 amino acids. Trimming removed 3 bases from V and 0 bases from J, with 8 bases in between. Germline values: CDR1 SGHVS, CDR2 FNYEAQ. In nucleotides, the CDR3 is TGTGCCAGCAGCTTGGGGCTTTACCAAGAGACCCAGTACTTC. Translation: CASSLGLYQETQYF. The whole variable domain, remainder taken from reference TRBV7-6 and TRBJ2-5, is GAGVSQSPRYKVTKRGQDVALRCDPISGHVSLYWYRQALGQGPEFLTYFNYEAQQDKSGLPNDRFSAERPEGSISTLTIQRTEQRDSAMYRCASSLGLYQETQYFGPGTRLLVL.

The chain employs TRBV24-1 and TRBJ2-7, with D possibly matching TRBD1 (5 bases). The V end was cut by 4 bases, the J end by 3 bases, with 9 bases between. Germline-derived CDR1 and CDR2 are KGHDR and SFDVKD. The CDR3 extends over 13 amino acids. The CDR3 sequence is CATSDYDSYEQYF. The CDR3 DNA reads TGTGCCACCAGTGACTACGACAGCTACGAGCAGTACTTC.

The chain joins TRBV10-3 to TRBJ2-7, with D hard to call. Germline-derived CDR1 and CDR2 are ENHRY and SYGVKD. The CDR3 length is 15 residues. The V end was cut by 3 bases, the J end by 4 bases, with 16 bases between. The CDR3 coding sequence is TGTGCCATCAGTGAACGGTCCCGTAACGCTTACGAGCAGTACTTC. It codes for CAISERSRNAYEQYF.

V is TRBV12-3 or TRBV12-4 and J is TRBJ2-7; TRBD1 agrees at 9 bases. J gave up 6 bases and V 6 bases, and 9 bases lay outside the gene matches. The CDR3 covers 14 residues. The CDR3 DNA reads as TGTGCCAGCAGGCCACCGGGACAGGGAAGCGAGCAGTACTTC. The encoded protein is CASRPPGQGSEQYF.

The chain recombines TRBV12-3 or TRBV12-4 with TRBJ1-1; D possibly corresponds to TRBD1 (6 bases). The CDR3 covers 14 residues. The ends were cut back, 6 bases at V and 3 bases at J, with 14 bases in the middle. Here the CDR3 DNA reads TGTGCCAGCAGCACGGACAGAGTCGACACTGAAGCTTTCTTT. Translated, it gives CASSTDRVDTEAFF.

CDR3 region: CASSYIGVRETQYF. The CDR3 region has the DNA TGTGCCAGCAGTTACATAGGGGTCCGAGAGACCCAGTACTTC. The genes are TRBV6-5 and TRBJ2-5; D may be TRBD1 (5 bases). The CDR3 runs to 14 residues. The ends were cut back, 2 bases at V and 4 bases at J, with 11 bases in the middle. Germline lookup yields CDR1 MNHEY and CDR2 SVGAGI.